This is a list of T cell receptor beta chains from one sample in a study of blood T cells in healthy people across ages. TCRdb reprocessed the 5' RACE reads via MiXCR and lists one record per CDR3 protein. The sample includes 1.5 million to 2 million distinct CDR3 sequences, roughly 28% seen only once; the top ten take roughly 8%. The sequenced material came from blood. The receptors come from a woman in her 30s in good health. Both conserved end residues are part of each CDR3. The order of the fields is V gene, clone size, D gene, J gene, CDR3 DNA, CDR3 protein. The D gene is left open where the match is weak. Some rows mark clone size as missing; the rest say once, few, many or name a class of expanded clone.

>TRBV20-1|many|TRBD2|TRBJ2-5
TGCAGTGCTAGAGATCAGCGGGGGGTTTTAGAGACCCAGTACTTC
CSARDQRGVLETQYF
>TRBV12-3/TRBV12-4|few|.|TRBJ2-5
TGTGCCAGCAGTTTAAAATCCGGGGGACTTGTCGAGACCCAGTACTTC
CASSLKSGGLVETQYF
>TRBV7-4|.|.|TRBJ2-3
TGCGCCAGCAGCCAAGTGGACAAACAGAACACAGATACGCAGTATTTT
CASSQVDKQNTDTQYF
>TRBV10-3|.|.|TRBJ1-1
TGTGCCATCAGTGATACAGGGACCCCTGAAGCTTTCTTT
CAISDTGTPEAFF
>TRBV4-1|many|TRBD2|TRBJ2-3
TGCGCCAGCAGCCCCTCTACTAGCGGGGGGGCAGATGAAGATACGCAGTATTTT
CASSPSTSGGADEDTQYF
>TRBV10-3|few|.|TRBJ2-7
TGTGCCATCAGAGCGGGACAGGCAATCTTGTACTTC
CAIRAGQAILYF
>TRBV5-1|few|TRBD2|TRBJ2-5
TGTGCCAGCAGCCTACTAGCGGGGGGGCGGAATGAGCAGTACTTC
CASSLLAGGRNEQYF
>TRBV12-3/TRBV12-4|.|.|TRBJ2-5
TGTGTCAGCAGTTTCAACAACCAAGAGACCCAGTACTTC
CVSSFNNQETQYF
>TRBV18|.|.|TRBJ2-2
TGTGCCAGCTCACCACAGGACACCCCGACCGGGGAGCTGTTTTTT
CASSPQDTPTGELFF
>TRBV29-1|many|.|TRBJ2-1
TGCAGCTCCCCGGCTACTAGCCCCACGTCAACTTACAATGAGCAGTTCTTC
CSSPATSPTSTYNEQFF
>TRBV10-3|few|.|TRBJ1-1
TGTGCCATCGCAGAACAGGGAGACACTGAAGCTTTCTTT
CAIAEQGDTEAFF
>TRBV21-1|.|.|TRBJ1-5
TGTGCCAGCAGCAAAGATGGTGGGGACAGGGAGGTGGATCGGCCCCAGCATTTT
CASSKDGGDREVDRPQHF
>TRBV5-1|.|.|TRBJ1-1
TGCGCCAGCAGCTTGTTAGGGACGAAGGACACTGAAGCTTTCTTT
CASSLLGTKDTEAFF
>TRBV29-1|many|.|TRBJ2-1
TGCAGCGCCGGGGGGCCCTCCTACAATGAGCAGTTCTTC
CSAGGPSYNEQFF
>TRBV7-6|few|.|TRBJ1-1
TGTGCCAGCAGCCCGATTAGAATGAACACTGAAGCTTTCTTT
CASSPIRMNTEAFF
>TRBV7-8|.|.|TRBJ1-5
TGTGCCAGCAGCTTAGGGTACCCGAGGGCCAATCAGCCCCAGCATTTT
CASSLGYPRANQPQHF
>TRBV4-2|.|.|TRBJ1-5
TGTGCCAGCAGCCAAGAACTCGAGGAAAGTCAGCCCCAGCATTTT
CASSQELEESQPQHF
>TRBV5-1|.|.|TRBJ2-5
TGCGCCAGCAGCTTTCCGGGACCCCTAAAAGAGACCCAGTACTTC
CASSFPGPLKETQYF
>TRBV5-1|many|.|TRBJ2-7
TGTGCCAGCAGCTTAGAGGACAGTTCCTACGAGCAGTACTTC
CASSLEDSSYEQYF
>TRBV20-1|.|.|TRBJ1-2
TGCAGTGCTAGATCCCCGGTGGGGGGAAGCTATGGCTACACCTTC
CSARSPVGGSYGYTF
>TRBV5-5|many|.|TRBJ2-6
TGTGCCAGCAGCTTGATTCCCACTGGGGCCAACGTCCTGACTTTC
CASSLIPTGANVLTF
>TRBV2|few|.|TRBJ1-4
TGTGCCAGCACCGAGGGAGCTAATGAAAAACTGTTTTTT
CASTEGANEKLFF
>TRBV4-1|few|TRBD1|TRBJ2-7
TGCGCCAGCAGCCGTCTTCGGGACAGCACCTACGAGCAGTACTTC
CASSRLRDSTYEQYF
>TRBV7-2|.|TRBD2|TRBJ2-3
TGTGCCAGCAGCAGGACTAGCGGGAACCCCTACACAGATACGCAGTATTTT
CASSRTSGNPYTDTQYF
>TRBV5-1|.|.|TRBJ1-1
TGCGCCAGCAGGGCAGGGACCTTTTCTATGAACACTGAAGCTTTCTTT
CASRAGTFSMNTEAFF
>TRBV3-1|.|.|TRBJ2-7
TGTGCCAGCAGCCAAATTGTCAATAACAATGAGCAGTACTTC
CASSQIVNNNEQYF
>TRBV6-5|many|.|TRBJ1-5
TGTGCCAGCAGTCCCCCGGGTGCCCAGCCCCAGCATTTT
CASSPPGAQPQHF
>TRBV28|.|.|TRBJ2-7
TGTGCCAGCAGTTTGAGGCTGGACAGAGCCTACGAGCAGTACTTC
CASSLRLDRAYEQYF
>TRBV20-1|.|.|TRBJ2-1
TGCAGTGCTAGAATGAGTGGTATCGGTGAGCAGTTCTTC
CSARMSGIGEQFF
>TRBV5-1|.|TRBD2|TRBJ2-2
TGCGCCAGCGCGTTCCTAGCGGGGGGCACCGGGGAGCTGTTTTTT
CASAFLAGGTGELFF
>TRBV29-1|many|.|TRBJ2-3
TGCAGCGTTGTTTTCCTGAGCACAGATACGCAGTATTTT
CSVVFLSTDTQYF
>TRBV20-1|many|.|TRBJ2-7
TGCAGTGCTAGACCCTTCCGGCCCCCCTACGAGCAGTACTTC
CSARPFRPPYEQYF
>TRBV20-1|.|TRBD2|TRBJ2-3
TGCAGTGCTAGAGACCCTAGCGGGGGGCCCACAGATACGCAGTATTTT
CSARDPSGGPTDTQYF
>TRBV18|few|TRBD2|TRBJ2-7
TGTGCCAGTTCAGGCATTACTAGCGGGAGAGGCGAGCAGTACTTC
CASSGITSGRGEQYF
>TRBV13|few|TRBD1|TRBJ2-1
TGTGCCAGCAGCTTAAGGCACAGGGGTAATGAGCAGTTCTTC
CASSLRHRGNEQFF
>TRBV12-3/TRBV12-4|.|TRBD2|TRBJ2-4
TGTGCCAGCAGTTCGGGACTAGCGGGATTTCGAGGGGAGCAGTACTTC
CASSSGLAGFRGEQYF
>TRBV5-1|once|.|TRBJ1-2
TGCGCCGCCAAGAACAGCAGGGGCGACTATGGCTACACCTTC
CAAKNSRGDYGYTF
>TRBV10-3|few|TRBD2|TRBJ2-1
TGTGCCATCAGCGATCCGGGACTAGCGGGAGGAAAGGAGCAGTTCTTC
CAISDPGLAGGKEQFF
>TRBV7-3|many|.|TRBJ2-3
TGTGCCAGCAGCCAACAGGGTGGCACAGATACGCAGTATTTT
CASSQQGGTDTQYF
>TRBV11-2|few|TRBD2|TRBJ2-3
TGTGCCAGCAGCATATACGGGGGGAGCACAGATACGCAGTATTTT
CASSIYGGSTDTQYF
>TRBV10-2|.|TRBD2|TRBJ2-7
TGCGCCAGCAGTGAGACTTCTGGACTAGTGGGAGGGCTTCCAGCCTACGAGCAGTACTTC
CASSETSGLVGGLPAYEQYF
>TRBV6-2/TRBV6-3|.|.|TRBJ2-1
TGTGCCAGCAATCAGGGATTTGAGCAGTTCTTC
CASNQGFEQFF